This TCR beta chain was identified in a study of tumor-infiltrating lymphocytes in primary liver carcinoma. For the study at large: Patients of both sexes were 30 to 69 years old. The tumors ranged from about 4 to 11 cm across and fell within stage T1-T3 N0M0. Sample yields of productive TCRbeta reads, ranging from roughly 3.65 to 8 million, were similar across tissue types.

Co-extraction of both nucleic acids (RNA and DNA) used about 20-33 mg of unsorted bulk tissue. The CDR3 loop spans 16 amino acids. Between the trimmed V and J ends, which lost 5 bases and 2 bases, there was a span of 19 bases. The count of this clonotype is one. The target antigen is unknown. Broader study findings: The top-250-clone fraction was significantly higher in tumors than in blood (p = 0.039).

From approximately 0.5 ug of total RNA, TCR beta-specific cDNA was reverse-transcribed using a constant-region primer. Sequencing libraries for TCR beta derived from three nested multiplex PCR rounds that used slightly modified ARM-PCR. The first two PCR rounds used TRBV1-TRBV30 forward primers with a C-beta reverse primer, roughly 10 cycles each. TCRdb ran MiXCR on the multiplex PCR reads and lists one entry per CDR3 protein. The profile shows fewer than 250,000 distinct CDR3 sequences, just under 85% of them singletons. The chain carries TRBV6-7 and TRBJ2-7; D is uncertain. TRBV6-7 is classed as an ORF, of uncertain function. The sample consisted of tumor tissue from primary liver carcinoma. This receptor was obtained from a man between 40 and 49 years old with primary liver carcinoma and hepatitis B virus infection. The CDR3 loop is CASSKDPLSRAYEQYF. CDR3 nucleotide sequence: TGTGCCAGCAGTAAGGACCCACTGAGCCGGGCCTACGAGCAGTACTTC.